These 28 T cell receptor beta chains came from one sample sequenced in a study of CD8 T cells in ankylosing spondylitis. Study-wide points: What appeared characteristic of ankylosing spondylitis blood was a TCR beta motif of about eight highly homologous variants.

A single record per CDR3 protein comes from TCRdb applying MiXCR to the 5' RACE reads. Here the sample spans 800,000 to 900,000 distinct CDR3 sequences, roughly 12% being singletons. For these TCRs, the target antigens are not known. Material: blood, either unsorted or a sorted T cell fraction (not recorded which). Source of these receptors: a male donor with ankylosing spondylitis.

The V and J genes are TRBV3-1 and TRBJ2-7; TRBD2 matches 12 bases. The CDR3 is 15 amino acids. Germline CDR1 is LGHDT and CDR2 is YNNKEL (reference sequence). J lost 2 bases, V lost 1 base, and 0 bases had no gene match. The CDR3 DNA reads TGTGCCAGCAGCCAAGGGACTAGCGGGGCCTACGAGCAGTACTTC. Its protein product is CASSQGTSGAYEQYF.

This clonotype occurred many times. The chain recombines TRBV19 with TRBJ2-1, with 9 bases matching TRBD1. The junction had 10 bases not matched to a gene; V was cut back by 4 bases and J by 6 bases. Looked up from germline, CDR1 is LNHDA and CDR2 is SQIVND (reference sequence). The CDR3 is made up of 16 amino acids. The CDR3: CASSTLPGQGSNEQFF. The CDR3 DNA reads as TGTGCCAGTAGTACGCTACCGGGACAGGGTAGCAATGAGCAGTTCTTC.

This clonotype was recorded once. The junction departs from the called germline gene at one end, perhaps through a read error. This chain uses TRBV20-1 with TRBJ2-2, with a weak D call TRBD1 (5 bases). The CDR3 length is 17 residues. Germline-derived CDR1 and CDR2 are DFQATT and SNEGSKA (reference sequence). CDR3: CCARDGPQGIGTGELFF. CDR3 in DNA: TGCTGTGCTAGAGATGGGCCCCAGGGAATAGGGACCGGGGAGCTGTTTTTT.

The chain couples TRBV20-1 to TRBJ1-2; 9 bases align to TRBD1. The CDR3 runs 15 residues. With 3 bases clipped from V and 7 bases from J, the junction kept 12 bases outside the gene matches. Germline lookup yields CDR1 DFQATT and CDR2 SNEGSKA (reference sequence). CDR3 sequence: CSASLAGQGHSGYTF. DNA of the CDR3: TGCAGTGCTAGCCTTGCCGGACAGGGGCATTCTGGCTACACCTTC.

The gene calls are TRBV20-1 and TRBJ1-5; the D is unclear. This CDR3 has 14 amino acids. Germline CDR1 is DFQATT and CDR2 is SNEGSKA (reference sequence). Between the trimmed V and J ends, which lost 3 bases and 4 bases, there was a span of 13 bases. This chain's CDR3 is CSASQARRNQPQHF. CDR3 nucleotide sequence: TGCAGTGCTAGCCAGGCCAGGCGAAATCAGCCCCAGCATTTT.

V and J are TRBV4-3 and TRBJ2-5; D call uncertain. Germline CDR1 reads LGHNA; CDR2 reads YSLEER. CDR3 length: 15 residues. The ends were cut back, 0 bases at V and 2 bases at J, with 10 bases in the middle. The CDR3 DNA is TGCGCCAGCAGCCAAGATTGGGCAGGACAAGAGACCCAGTACTTC. Its protein is CASSQDWAGQETQYF.

The gene calls are TRBV2 and TRBJ2-1; TRBD1 is a possible D gene (6 bases). Trimming pared 3 bases from V and 10 bases from J, leaving 13 bases between. Germline V gives CDR1 SNHLY, CDR2 FYNNEI. This CDR3 has 13 residues. CDR3: CASSEDSAGEQFF. The CDR3 DNA is TGTGCCAGCAGTGAGGACAGCGCCGGGGAGCAGTTCTTC.

The sample holds a few counts of this clonotype. This chain uses TRBV6-5 with TRBJ2-7; no clear D. The CDR3 covers 10 residues. V lost 11 bases and J lost 7, with 12 bases in between. Germline-derived CDR1 and CDR2 are MNHEY and SVGAGI. CDR3 protein: CAAGRREQYF. The CDR3 bases are TGTGCCGCCGGTAGGCGGGAGCAGTACTTC.

The chain has TRBV5-1 and TRBJ2-3, with 8 bases fitting TRBD2. This CDR3 region has 15 residues. V dropped 4 bases and J dropped 4; count of bases not matched to a gene: 8. Germline V CDR1 and CDR2: SGHRS, YFSETQ. The CDR3 sequence is CASSPRTSFPDTQYF. CDR3 sequence (DNA): TGCGCCAGCAGCCCCCGGACTAGCTTTCCAGATACGCAGTATTTT. Looking up the rest from reference TRBV5-1 and TRBJ2-3 gives the full variable domain: KAGVTQTPRYLIKTRGQQVTLSCSPISGHRSVSWYQQTPGQGLQFLFEYFSETQRNKGNFPGRFSGRQFSNSRSEMNVSTLELGDSALYLCASSPRTSFPDTQYFGPGTRLTVL.

The chain combines TRBV7-2 with TRBJ2-1, with TRBD1 matching 9 bases. V was clipped by 6 bases and J by 5 bases; unmatched bases: 11. The CDR3 spans 16 residues. Germline V lookup: CDR1 SGHTA, CDR2 FQGNSA. CDR3 region: CASRGQGQSSNNEQFF. CDR3 in DNA: TGTGCCAGCAGGGGACAGGGCCAAAGCTCTAACAATGAGCAGTTCTTC.

V usage is TRBV7-2 and J usage is TRBJ2-7, with TRBD2 matching 10 bases. V lost 2 bases to trimming and J lost 5 bases; unmatched junction nucleotides: 12. The CDR3 loop spans 17 amino acids. Germline loops: CDR1 SGHTA, CDR2 FQGNSA. The CDR3, as DNA: TGTGCCAGCAGCTTAAGAAGCGGGGGGGCCAGTTGGAACGAGCAGTACTTC. This translates into CASSLRSGGASWNEQYF. Using reference TRBV7-2 and TRBJ2-7 for the parts outside the CDR3, the full variable domain is GAGVSQSPSNKVTEKGKDVELRCDPISGHTALYWYRQSLGQGLEFLIYFQGNSAPDKSGLPSDRFSAERTGGSVSTLTIQRTQQEDSAVYLCASSLRSGGASWNEQYFGPGTRLTVT.

The rearrangement joins TRBV20-1 to TRBJ2-7; unclear D gene. Looked up from germline, CDR1 is DFQATT and CDR2 is SNEGSKA (reference sequence). V was trimmed by 1 base and J by 2 bases, leaving 9 bases between them. CDR3 length: 13 amino acids. The CDR3 sequence: CSARARLTYEQYF. The CDR3 region has the DNA TGCAGTGCTAGAGCTCGCCTGACCTACGAGCAGTACTTC.

Only a few counts were recorded for this clonotype. The chain joins TRBV15 to TRBJ2-7; TRBD2 aligns across 11 bases. Germline V gene data show CDR1 as LNHNV and CDR2 as YYDKDF (reference sequence). The trim removed 3 bases at V and 5 bases at J, leaving 12 bases unmatched. The CDR3 sequence is 17 residues long. CDR3 amino acids: CATSSAWGTSGPDEQYF. The CDR3 DNA follows: TGTGCCACCAGCAGCGCCTGGGGGACTAGCGGCCCTGACGAGCAGTACTTC. Drawing the rest from reference TRBV15 and TRBJ2-7, the complete variable domain is DAMVIQNPRYQVTQFGKPVTLSCSQTLNHNVMYWYQQKSSQAPKLLFHYYDKDFNNEADTPDNFQSRRPNTSFCFLDIRSPGLGDTAMYLCATSSAWGTSGPDEQYFGPGTRLTVT.

This clonotype was counted only a few times. This chain connects TRBV6-5 to TRBJ1-3, with TRBD1 identical over 7 bases. The germline CDR1 and CDR2 sequences are MNHEY and SVGAGI. This CDR3 has 16 amino acids. J was trimmed by 0 bases and V by 0 bases; bases with no gene match: 2. The CDR3 DNA is TGTGCCAGCAGTTACTCGAGGGACAGCTCTGGAAACACCATATATTTT. Translation gives CASSYSRDSSGNTIYF.

This clonotype has more than one count but fewer than ten. CDR3 sequence (DNA): TGTGCCAGCAGTCCTCCCGGGACAGCCTCTGGAAACACCATATATTTT. Protein product: CASSPPGTASGNTIYF. The chain joins TRBV6-2 or TRBV6-3 to TRBJ1-3, with 7 bases aligning to TRBD1. The CDR3 runs to 16 residues. Trimming removed 5 bases from V and 0 bases from J; junction bases left unmatched: 7. Germline CDR1 MNHEY, CDR2 SVGEGT.

V usage is TRBV4-2 and J usage is TRBJ2-2, with D possibly TRBD1 on 5 matching bases. The V end was cut by 4 bases, the J end by 2 bases, with 20 bases between. The CDR3 is 18 residues long. The germline V gene has CDR1 LGHNA and CDR2 YNFKEQ. In DNA, the CDR3 is TGTGCCAGCAGCCCGCGGTTAAGGGGCGAGGATAACACCGGGGAGCTGTTTTTT. Translating gives CASSPRLRGEDNTGELFF.

This clonotype was seen more than once but under ten times. The chain joins TRBV6-1 to TRBJ2-1; TRBD1 matches 7 bases. CDR1 is MNHNS, CDR2 SASEGT, per germline. This CDR3 has 14 amino acids. V lost 6 bases to trimming and J lost 4 bases; unmatched junction nucleotides: 6. CDR3 sequence: CASRIGQAYNEQFF. The CDR3 nucleotides read TGTGCCAGCAGGATCGGACAGGCGTACAATGAGCAGTTCTTC.

In this sample, this clonotype turned up many times. The chain has TRBV7-2 and TRBJ2-7; 9 bases fit TRBD2. The CDR3 extends over 14 amino acids. From germline, CDR1 is SGHTA and CDR2 FQGNSA. V lost 5 bases and J lost 6; bases outside the gene matches: 8. The CDR3 coding sequence is TGTGCCAGCAGCCCACTAGCGGGCCTAGGCGAGCAGTACTTC. It yields the protein CASSPLAGLGEQYF.

In its sample, this clonotype was seen a few times. The J gene is TRBJ2-5, the V gene TRBV21-1; the table's D call, TRBD1, was not checked against the DNA. TRBV21-1 is a documented pseudogene. The CDR3 is made up of 17 amino acids. CDR3 in DNA: TGTGCCAGCAGCACTCGACGAGACAGGGGAGGCCAAGAGACCCAGTACTTC. Encoded protein: CASSTRRDRGGQETQYF.

This clonotype occurred a few times. The chain uses TRBV5-1 and TRBJ2-5, with D perhaps given as TRBD1 or TRBD2 (6 bases each). The CDR3 extends over 15 amino acids. Germline CDR1 and CDR2: SGHRS and YFSETQ. V lost 1 base and J 5 bases, leaving 15 bases between the germline ends. The CDR3 coding sequence is TGCGCCAGCAGCTTGATGAGGGGGGTCTGGGAGACCCAGTACTTC. Translated, it gives CASSLMRGVWETQYF. Filled out from reference TRBV5-1 and TRBJ2-5, the complete variable domain reads KAGVTQTPRYLIKTRGQQVTLSCSPISGHRSVSWYQQTPGQGLQFLFEYFSETQRNKGNFPGRFSGRQFSNSRSEMNVSTLELGDSALYLCASSLMRGVWETQYFGPGTRLLVL.

This clonotype turned up a few times. The chain uses TRBV6-1 and TRBJ2-2; a possible D gene is TRBD2 (5 bases). The CDR3 contains 15 residues. With 10 bases removed from V and 6 bases from J, the gap between germline ends came to 21 bases. The germline gives CDR1 MNHNS, CDR2 SASEGT. The CDR3 bases are TGTGCCACAAGGAAAAGGCTTAGCGTATCCGGGGAGCTGTTTTTT. Protein: CATRKRLSVSGELFF.

This clonotype was detected a few times. This rearrangement joins TRBV7-3 to TRBJ2-3; D gene unclear. The V end lost 6 bases, the J end lost 2 bases, and 9 bases lay between the germline ends. Germline CDR1 is SGHTA and CDR2 is FQGTGA. The CDR3 covers 13 residues. Here the CDR3 DNA reads TGTGCCAGCAGTCCAACCACCACAGATACGCAGTATTTT. This translates into CASSPTTTDTQYF.

The gene calls are TRBV3-1 and TRBJ2-1; tentatively, D is TRBD2 (6 bases). With 4 bases removed from V and 7 bases from J, the gap between germline ends came to 20 bases. Germline assignment: CDR1 LGHDT and CDR2 YNNKEL (reference sequence). This CDR3 is 16 amino acids long. The chain's CDR3 is CASSPYISGLWNEQFF. The CDR3 nucleotides read TGTGCCAGCAGCCCTTATATTAGCGGTCTGTGGAATGAGCAGTTCTTC.

This clonotype was seen a few times. The chain is built from TRBV7-2 and TRBJ2-5; D might be TRBD2 (5 bases). This CDR3 is built from 15 residues. CDR1 and CDR2 from the germline V gene are SGHTA and FQGNSA. Between the trimmed V and J ends, which lost 0 bases and 0 bases, there was a span of 8 bases. CDR3 residues: CASSLAPGYQETQYF. The CDR3 coding sequence is TGTGCCAGCAGCTTAGCGCCGGGGTACCAAGAGACCCAGTACTTC.

This clonotype was counted only a few times. The rearrangement joins TRBV20-1 to TRBJ1-1, with 8 bases fitting TRBD1. With 2 bases clipped from V and 8 bases from J, the junction kept 7 bases outside the gene matches. Per germline, CDR1 DFQATT and CDR2 SNEGSKA (reference sequence). This CDR3 has 13 amino acids. CDR3 residues: CSARWDRKGEAFF. The CDR3 nucleotides are TGCAGTGCTAGATGGGACAGGAAGGGGGAAGCTTTCTTT.

The J gene is TRBJ2-1, the V gene TRBV19, with 9 nucleotides matching TRBD2. Germline trimming cut 4 bases from V and 3 bases from J; bases unmatched to any gene: 10. CDR1 is LNHDA, CDR2 SQIVND, per germline (reference sequence). This CDR3 region has 17 residues. CDR3 nucleotide sequence: TGTGCCAGTAGTAGTTTAATGGGACTAGCCGACTACAATGAGCAGTTCTTC. Protein product: CASSSLMGLADYNEQFF.

At least ten counts were recorded for this clonotype. V gene TRBV4-2 combines with J gene TRBJ2-7; 7 bases are a match to TRBD2. The germline CDR1 and CDR2 sequences are LGHNA and YNFKEQ. The CDR3 consists of 15 residues. Trimming took 3 bases from V and 0 from J; bases not matched to a gene: 5. The CDR3 protein is CASSHDRDYSYEQYF. The DNA for the CDR3 is TGTGCCAGCAGCCATGACCGGGACTACTCCTACGAGCAGTACTTC.

This clonotype showed up just a few times. The chain joins TRBV6-1 to TRBJ2-1; perhaps TRBD2 as D (6 bases). The CDR3 consists of 15 residues. V was shortened by 7 bases and J by 6 bases, with 19 bases between the two germline ends. The germline V gene encodes CDR1 MNHNS and CDR2 SASEGT. In DNA, the CDR3 is TGTGCCAGCACCCTCACCGGGAGCGCTCGCAATGAGCAGTTCTTC. Translation: CASTLTGSARNEQFF.